Sequencing of this T cell receptor beta chain was carried out in a study of cytomegalovirus exposure and HLA in healthy donors (dated by TCRdb to 2015 to 2018). The study in broad terms: An earlier analysis of approximately 590 of the donors reported approximately 290 Gb of sequence data and approximately 110 million unique TCR beta sequences from 150 million to 200 million T cells. About 330 gigabases of sequencing data and roughly 81 million unique TCR sequences made up an early release that covered roughly 670 HLA-typed donors. Of the 300 to 400 genotyped donors, roughly 85% fell in the genetic ancestry cluster associated with self-reported Caucasian donors. The aim of the study was to test whether cataloging public T cell receptors could identify signatures of past pathogen exposure. The study profiled the T cell repertoires of 500 to 800 subjects by immunosequencing and related them to cytomegalovirus serostatus. In addition to the first cohort of hundreds of subjects, a separate validation cohort of under 150 different subjects was used. The study combined high-throughput TCR immunosequencing, statistical association of individual TCRs with disease status, and machine learning to predict cytomegalovirus infection status. To study patterns of TCR occurrence, a later analysis re-analyzed previously published TCR beta repertoires from 650 to 750 donors and added high-resolution HLA genotyping. Rather than using new phenotypic data, the later analysis identified candidate immune exposures from TCR beta sequences and from how often those sequences occurred across donors. In an earlier analysis of around 540 of the donors, high-throughput TCR beta sequencing was used to judge whether each TCR beta V gene segment behaved as functional or pseudogenic. Donor age, sex, ethnicity and CMV serostatus were compiled alongside the repertoire data. In a later genetic analysis, genome-wide SNP genotypes for about three fifths of the 666 donors were used, and that subset was treated as a discovery cohort. All discovery cohort repertoires had been generated on a single sequencing platform. HLA typing included class I and class II loci at four-digit resolution. The number of donors typed differed by locus, with about 629-630 for A, B, C, DRB1 and DQB1, around 500 for DQA1, over 600 for DPA1, and 472 for DPB1. Because of strong linkage in the cohort, five DR-DQ haplotypes were treated as single units for association and clustering. On average, roughly 250,000 unique TCR beta nucleotide sequences were sequenced per donor among several hundred genotyped donors of the cohort, with 15% to 20% of those sequences being non-productive.

Inclusive of the bounding cysteine and phenylalanine, the CDR3 is 16 residues long. Just the 48-base CDR3 DNA is kept, in frame starting at base 1. The junction carries 18 bases between V and J, which are trimmed by 5 bases and 4 bases respectively. Based on the germline V gene (reference sequence), the CDR1 and CDR2 sequences are LNHNV and YYDKDF. The cohort consisted of more than 650 healthy bone marrow donors. Cohort members were all nominally healthy when sampled, although unrecorded immune exposures were likely present. The donor tested CMV seropositive, placing the donor among the 289 seropositive members of the cohort. Every donor gave a peripheral blood sample, and the peripheral blood mononuclear cells from that sample were used for TCR beta sequencing. The Qiagen DNeasy Blood Extraction Kit was used to extract genomic DNA from the blood cell samples. Libraries were prepared through the immunoSEQ multiplex PCR assay. The multiplex PCR relied on a mix of 60 forward primers for TCR Vbeta segments and 13 reverse primers for TCR Jbeta segments. The CDR3 region of rearranged TCR beta genes was amplified from genomic DNA with a multiplex PCR assay. Amplified TCR beta libraries were sequenced as 87-base-pair reads on the Illumina HiSeq System. Concerning the study's data processing: In a later analysis, around 80 million unique TCR beta chains were counted across the 500 to 850 repertoires, and roughly 11 million of these chains were shared by at least two donors. To remove PCR and sequencing errors, raw reads were error-corrected and collapsed into unique sequences using a nearest-neighbor algorithm that merged closely related sequences. Alignment of CDR3 sequences to IMGT reference sequences was used to assign V, D and J gene segments. For a sequence to be retained, a match of at least six nucleotides was required to both a V gene segment and a J gene segment. A rearrangement was called productive if the CDR3 had no stop codons and remained in frame with V and J, and every other rearrangement was called non-productive. Following IMGT convention, CDR3 was defined as the stretch from the second conserved V-encoded cysteine up to the conserved J-encoded phenylalanine. In an earlier analysis of around 540 of the donors, sequences lacking an unambiguous match to a single V gene segment were excluded. An earlier analysis of under 750 of the donors called V segments functional above 56.7% productive rearrangements and segregating when the between-donor standard deviation exceeded 5%. To diagnose cytomegalovirus status from the catalog of TCR beta chain sequences, a statistical classification framework was built. A later analysis assigned V and J genes by comparing TCR nucleotide sequences with IMGT/GENE-DB human TR gene sequences. The TCRdist pipeline was used in a later analysis to assign CDR3 sequences and most-parsimonious VDJ recombination scenarios. A later analysis defined each TCR beta chain by its CDR3 amino acid sequence plus V-gene family, and excluded reads lacking a unique V-gene family. A later analysis removed over 500 highly shared, low-generation-probability nucleotide sequences to deal with suspected cross-contamination and a sequencing artifact. A later analysis calculated a clonal expansion index for each public chain from normalized within-repertoire ranks of inferred template counts. Generation probabilities in a later analysis came from a VDJ recombination model fitted to out-of-frame rearrangements, and those results were checked against IGoR. Hypergeometric tests were used in a later analysis to score TCR-TCR, TCR-HLA and TCR-CMV co-occurrence, with a repertoire-size bias correction applied to the TCR pairs. In a later analysis, false discovery rates were estimated by permuting HLA or CMV assignments 20 times. In a later analysis, co-occurring TCRs were grouped using DBSCAN, with TCRdist sequence similarity added in when clustering inside HLA-allele-positive subsets. For co-occurrence clustering, repertoires with fewer than 30,000 or more than 120,000 public chains were excluded, along with five repertoires with anomalous nucleotide sharing. TCRdb stores this immuneACCESS table with in-frame sequences only. Part of the clones is absent; in the studies checked, under half of the shortfall reflects unresolved V genes, and no reason is known for the rest. That table supplies the V and J calls and clone size; D and trimming were determined from the DNA. This sample holds roughly 150,000 clones; approximately 80% were observed only once. The leading ten clones occupy approximately 5.5% of the sample.

The paper as a whole reports these results and caveats: Because counts were too low, about 18 rarely observed V segments, including chromosome 9 orphons, were left out of the earlier analysis of several hundred of the donors. This cohort had only TCR beta chains sequenced, and the lack of alpha or paired-chain data limited which features could be detected. In a later analysis, TCR association rates were found to vary across HLA loci, with the most associated TCRs seen for DRB1 alleles and the fewest for HLA-C alleles. V-gene and J-gene trimming of TCR beta chains was associated with a missense DCLRE1C variant in a later genetic analysis, and the association was replicated in an independent cohort. Some IMGT-functional V segments, including TRBV6-2 and TRBV6-3, could not be distinguished by the 87-base-pair reads and were therefore excluded. The classifier was reported to diagnose cytomegalovirus status with high specificity and sensitivity in both the original and validation cohorts. A later analysis found that HLA-associated TCR beta chains were more clonally expanded and had lower generation probabilities than equally common non-associated chains. HLA typing was unavailable for some donors at each locus, so association tests used only the typed subset. Several of the top co-occurrence clusters appeared to be linked to parvovirus B19, influenza, CMV and Epstein-Barr virus, according to a later analysis. It was suggested by the authors that the approach could potentially be generalized to other disease states and immunological phenotypes. Specific HLA alleles were associated with around 18,000 TCR beta sequences at a false discovery rate of 0.05 in a later analysis. The sequencing pipeline was judged likely to have produced a cluster of highly shared sequence variants as a technical artifact. A total of fewer than 200 TCR beta chains were listed by the study as associated with cytomegalovirus. A further reported finding was that TCR beta sequences accurately predicted the HLA-A and HLA-B alleles for most subjects in the first cohort. Most TCR sequences were seen in very few donors, while some public TCRs were found in many individuals. The only immune exposure information available for the cohort was CMV serostatus. A later genetic analysis reported fewer N-insertions in productive TCRs among donors in an Asian-associated ancestry cluster than the roughly 670-donor mean. In an earlier analysis of more than 450 of the donors, most TCR beta V segments were observed in productive rearrangements about 87% or about 30% of the time, broadly matching IMGT annotations. According to a later analysis, most CMV-associated TCR beta chains appeared to be HLA-restricted, and the HLA associations seemed to be driven largely by CMV exposure. Roughly uniform sequencing depth across donors was assumed in presence/absence analyses, although this assumption may not hold. Correlated functional status among segregating V segments might be attributable to linkage disequilibrium, but an unknown experimental factor could not be ruled out. A few of the identified cytomegalovirus-associated TCR beta chains were confirmed in vitro to be specific for cytomegalovirus antigens. Assigning TCR associations to individual alleles was difficult when HLA alleles, especially DR and DQ, strongly co-occurred.

A remark on this clone: What antigen it recognizes has not been identified. Base qualities are not at hand, and no much larger clone is one base apart.

The clonotype was recovered from a man younger than 40 in good health and CMV-seropositive. Recombination connected TRBV15 to TRBJ2-1, and possibly TRBD1, on 8 matching bases. The sequencing sample was made of PBMCs. The CDR3 corresponds to CATSGRGRGPYNEQFF. The sequenced DNA is TGTGCCACCAGCGGGAGGGGCAGGGGGCCGTACAATGAGCAGTTCTTC.